Sequencing of this T cell receptor beta chain was carried out in a study of blood T cells in healthy people across ages. Primers used in a second PCR of roughly 7 to 12 cycles were a sample-barcoded 5' primer and a J-beta primer mix. TCRdb reprocessed the 5' RACE reads via MiXCR and lists one record per CDR3 protein. The sample lists 1.5 million to 2 million distinct CDR3 sequences, approximately 39% occurring once. Regarding the study as a whole: Observed TCR beta diversity per million T cells went down as age went up. This fall followed a roughly linear course with age. Naive and antigen-experienced cells were not separated, limiting conclusive comparison. Diversity figures derived from one million T cells were judged to underestimate the true value. Long-lived donors carried more naive CD4+ cells and greater diversity than aged donors.

As to this clonotype: Antigen specificity is unknown.

The germline V gene encodes CDR1 SGHTA and CDR2 FQGNSA. V was clipped by 6 bases and J by 8 bases, with 13 bases between them. This CDR3 has 12 residues. This TCR was recovered from a human donor in good health. Material: blood. The chain combines TRBV7-2 with TRBJ1-1; possible D gene TRBD1, 5 bases. The CDR3 DNA reads TGTGCCAGCAGACGTGAGGGGCTCGAAGCTTTCTTT. It specifies CASRREGLEAFF.